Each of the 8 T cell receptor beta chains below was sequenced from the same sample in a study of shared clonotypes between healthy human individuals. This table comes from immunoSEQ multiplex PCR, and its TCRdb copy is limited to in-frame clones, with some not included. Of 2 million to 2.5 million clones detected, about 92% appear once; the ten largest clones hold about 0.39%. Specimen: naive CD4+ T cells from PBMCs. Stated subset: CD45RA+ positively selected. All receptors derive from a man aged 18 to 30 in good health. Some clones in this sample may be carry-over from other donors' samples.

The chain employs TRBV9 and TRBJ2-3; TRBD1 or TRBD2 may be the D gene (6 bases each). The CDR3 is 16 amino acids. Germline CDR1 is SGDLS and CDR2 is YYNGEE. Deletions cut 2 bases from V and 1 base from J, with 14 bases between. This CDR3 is CASSVQGRGGTDTQYF. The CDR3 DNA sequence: TGTGCCAGCAGCGTTCAGGGGCGCGGGGGCACAGATACGCAGTATTTT.

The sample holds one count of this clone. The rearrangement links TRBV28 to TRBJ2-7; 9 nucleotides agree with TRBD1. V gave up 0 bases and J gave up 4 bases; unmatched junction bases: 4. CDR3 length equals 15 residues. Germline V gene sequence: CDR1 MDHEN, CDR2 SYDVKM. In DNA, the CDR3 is TGTGCCAGCAGTTTATGGGGACAGGGAGTGTACGAGCAGTACTTC. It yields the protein CASSLWGQGVYEQYF.

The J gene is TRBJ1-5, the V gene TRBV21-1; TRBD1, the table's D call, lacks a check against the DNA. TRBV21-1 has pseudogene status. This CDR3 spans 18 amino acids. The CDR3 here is CASSKVVARRDSNQPQHF. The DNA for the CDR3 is TGTGCCAGCAGCAAAGTGGTGGCCAGGCGAGATAGCAATCAGCCCCAGCATTTT.

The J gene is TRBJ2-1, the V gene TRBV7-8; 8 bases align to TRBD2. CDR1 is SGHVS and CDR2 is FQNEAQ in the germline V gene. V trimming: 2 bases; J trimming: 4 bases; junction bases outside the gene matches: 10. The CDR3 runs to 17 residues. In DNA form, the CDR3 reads TGTGCCAGCAGCTTAAGGGGACTAGACCGTAGGTACAATGAGCAGTTCTTC. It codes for CASSLRGLDRRYNEQFF.

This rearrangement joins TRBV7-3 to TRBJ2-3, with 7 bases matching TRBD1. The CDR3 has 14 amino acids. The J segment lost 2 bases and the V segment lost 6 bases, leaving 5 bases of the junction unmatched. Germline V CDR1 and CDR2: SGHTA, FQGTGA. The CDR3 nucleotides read TGTGCCAGCAGGCTACAGGGGCCCACAGATACGCAGTATTTT. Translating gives CASRLQGPTDTQYF. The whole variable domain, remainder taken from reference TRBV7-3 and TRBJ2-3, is GAGVSQTPSNKVTEKGKYVELRCDPISGHTALYWYRQSLGQGPEFLIYFQGTGAADDSGLPNDRFFAVRPEGSVSTLKIQRTERGDSAVYLCASRLQGPTDTQYFGPGTRLTVL.

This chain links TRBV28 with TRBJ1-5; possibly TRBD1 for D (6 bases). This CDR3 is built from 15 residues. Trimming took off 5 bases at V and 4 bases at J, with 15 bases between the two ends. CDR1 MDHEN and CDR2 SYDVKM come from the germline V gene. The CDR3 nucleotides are TGTGCCAGCAGTCTCCCGCTAGGGGGGAATCAGCCCCAGCATTTT. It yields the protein CASSLPLGGNQPQHF.

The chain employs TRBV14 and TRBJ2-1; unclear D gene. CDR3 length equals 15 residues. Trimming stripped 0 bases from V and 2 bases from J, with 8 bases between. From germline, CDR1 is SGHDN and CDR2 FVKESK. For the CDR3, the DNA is TGTGCCAGCAGCCAAGACGGGCTACCCTACAATGAGCAGTTCTTC. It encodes CASSQDGLPYNEQFF.

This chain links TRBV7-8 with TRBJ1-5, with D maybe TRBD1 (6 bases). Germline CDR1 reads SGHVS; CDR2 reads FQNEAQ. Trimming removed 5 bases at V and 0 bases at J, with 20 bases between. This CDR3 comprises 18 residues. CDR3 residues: CASSHHDRTAGSNQPQHF. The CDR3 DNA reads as TGTGCCAGCAGCCATCACGACAGGACGGCGGGTAGCAATCAGCCCCAGCATTTT.